This T cell receptor beta chain was observed in a study of CD8 T cells in ankylosing spondylitis. One entry per CDR3 protein, called by TCRdb with MiXCR from the 5' RACE reads. The sample lists some 330,000 distinct CDR3 sequences; around 7.6% were seen once. Study-wide results and caveats: Typical of ankylosing spondylitis blood, it appeared, was a TCR beta motif of under 10 highly homologous variants.

Trimming shortened V by 6 bases and J by 6 bases, and 18 bases separated the two germline ends. Germline V lookup: CDR1 LGHDT, CDR2 YNNKEL (reference sequence). The CDR3 contains 15 residues. Concerning this clonotype: The target antigen is unknown.

Material for sequencing was blood, either unsorted or a sorted T cell fraction (not recorded which). The sequence was collected from a male donor with ankylosing spondylitis. The V and J genes are TRBV3-1 and TRBJ2-1; a possible D gene is TRBD1 (5 bases). DNA for the CDR3: TGTGCCAGCAGACCCCAGCAGGGTGCTCGCAATGAGCAGTTCTTC. Encoded protein: CASRPQQGARNEQFF.